The 17 T cell receptor beta chains below all came from one sample that was sequenced in a study of blood T cell repertoires in COVID-19. Here immunoSEQ multiplex PCR was the method, and the copy in TCRdb shows in-frame clones only, minus some. The repertoire holds around 190,000 clones, 84% seen once, with more than 3% in the top ten. The source material was PBMCs or T cells enriched from blood (not recorded which). These receptors were obtained from a woman in her twenties or thirties who had been exposed to COVID-19.

V is TRBV5-1 and J is TRBJ2-2; D is perhaps TRBD2 (6 bases). The germline V gene has CDR1 SGHRS and CDR2 YFSETQ. The CDR3 extends over 15 amino acids. V lost 5 bases and J lost 0, with 11 bases in between. CDR3: CASRGVAANTGELFF. CDR3 nucleotides: TGCGCCAGCAGGGGGGTAGCGGCGAACACCGGGGAGCTGTTTTTT.

This clone was counted between two and nine times. The chain uses TRBV2 and TRBJ1-5, with TRBD1 identical over 8 bases. V lost 1 base to trimming and J lost 11 bases; unmatched junction nucleotides: 13. Germline assignment: CDR1 SNHLY and CDR2 FYNNEI. The CDR3 is 16 residues long. CDR3 in amino acids: CASSEGRGQVFGAQHF. The CDR3 nucleotides are TGTGCCAGCAGTGAAGGTAGGGGACAGGTCTTCGGAGCCCAGCATTTT.

This chain connects TRBV6-5 to TRBJ1-4; no clear D. CDR1 and CDR2 from the germline V gene are MNHEY and SVGAGI. Between the trimmed V and J ends, which lost 5 bases and 5 bases, there was a span of 12 bases. The CDR3 runs to 14 residues. The CDR3 region is CASSRDTDNEKLFF. The CDR3 DNA reads as TGTGCCAGCAGTCGTGACACCGACAATGAAAAACTGTTTTTT.

This clone was found a few times. The CDR3 loop is CATSRGGVTEAFF. CDR3 DNA sequence: TGTGCCACCAGCAGAGGGGGGGTCACTGAAGCTTTCTTT. This chain uses TRBV15 with TRBJ1-1; perhaps TRBD1 as D (5 bases). The V and J ends lost 1 base and 4 bases respectively, with 7 bases between them. Germline V gene sequence: CDR1 LNHNV, CDR2 YYDKDF (reference sequence). This CDR3 has 13 residues.

As for this clone: Other DNA sequences in this sample translate to the same CDR3. V usage is TRBV4-1 and J usage is TRBJ1-3, with 10 bases identical to TRBD1. With 4 bases clipped from V and 6 bases from J, the junction kept 9 bases outside the gene matches. The CDR3 sequence is 16 residues long. Germline loops: CDR1 MGHRA, CDR2 YSYEKL. CDR3 sequence (DNA): TGCGCCAGCAGCCGATTATTGGGACAGGGGATAAACACCATATATTTT. Its protein product is CASSRLLGQGINTIYF.

The rearrangement uses TRBV5-6 and TRBJ2-2, with 8 bases identical to TRBD2. The CDR3 is made up of 16 amino acids. Per germline, CDR1 SGHDT and CDR2 YYEEEE. V was pared by 0 bases and J by 4 bases, with 5 bases of the junction left unmatched. In DNA, the CDR3 is TGTGCCAGCAGCTTGGCGGGACTAGTCGTCACCGGGGAGCTGTTTTTT. Its protein is CASSLAGLVVTGELFF.

The rearrangement links TRBV5-6 to TRBJ2-2; D is ambiguous. Germline V gene lookup returns CDR1 SGHDT and CDR2 YYEEEE. The V gene lost 4 bases and the J gene lost 3 bases, with 13 bases spanning the gap. The CDR3 is 15 residues long. The CDR3 bases are TGTGCCAGCAGCCCGGTCCCTCAAGACACCGGGGAGCTGTTTTTT. This gives the protein CASSPVPQDTGELFF.

The rearrangement joins TRBV6-2 or TRBV6-3 to TRBJ2-7; D might be TRBD1 (6 bases). Trimming took 5 bases from V and 0 from J, leaving 20 bases between them. In germline, CDR1 is MNHEY, CDR2 SVGEGT. The CDR3 covers 17 residues. The CDR3 DNA reads as TGTGCCAGCAGTAATAAACCCGACAGGTCGATCTCCTACGAGCAGTACTTC. It yields the protein CASSNKPDRSISYEQYF.

V usage is TRBV5-1 and J usage is TRBJ1-6, with 8 bases identical to TRBD1. Germline V gene data show CDR1 as SGHRS and CDR2 as YFSETQ. V was pared by 0 bases and J by 9 bases, with 8 bases of the junction left unmatched. The length of the CDR3 is 16 residues. The CDR3 loop is CASSLGAGGGTSPLHF. The CDR3 bases are TGCGCCAGCAGCTTGGGTGCAGGGGGCGGAACTTCACCCCTCCACTTT.

The chain employs TRBV7-6 and TRBJ2-7; the D gene is possibly TRBD1 (6 bases). The CDR3 is made up of 13 amino acids. CDR1 is SGHVS and CDR2 is FNYEAQ in the germline V gene. V was pared by 3 bases and J by 3 bases, with 9 bases between. The CDR3 sequence is CASSFGQFYEQYF. In DNA form, the CDR3 reads TGTGCCAGCAGCTTTGGACAGTTCTACGAGCAGTACTTC.

V and J are TRBV2 and TRBJ1-5, with D unresolved. V was pared by 1 base and J by 9 bases, with 13 bases between. The CDR3 has 14 residues. CDR1 is SNHLY, CDR2 FYNNEI, per germline. CDR3 in amino acids: CASSEEREYPPQHF. The CDR3 coding sequence is TGTGCCAGCAGTGAAGAAAGAGAGTATCCGCCCCAGCATTTT.

The chain uses TRBV10-1 and TRBJ1-1, with 7 bases aligning to TRBD1. CDR1 is WNHNN, CDR2 SYGVQD, per germline (reference sequence). V dropped 5 bases and J dropped 3; count of bases not matched to a gene: 9. CDR3 length: 15 residues. CDR3 nucleotide sequence: TGCGCCAGCAGTCCTGCCACTCAGGGGGACACTGAAGCTTTCTTT. Protein: CASSPATQGDTEAFF.

The rearrangement joins TRBV19 to TRBJ1-2; weak D call: TRBD1 (6 bases). The CDR3 length is 13 residues. Germline V gives CDR1 LNHDA, CDR2 SQIVND (reference sequence). The V end was cut by 2 bases, the J end by 6 bases, with 10 bases between. The CDR3 spells CASSILGADGYTF. CDR3 sequence (DNA): TGTGCCAGTAGTATATTGGGGGCCGATGGCTACACCTTC.

CDR3 coding DNA: TGTGCCAGCAGCTTAAGAGACTCCACCGAGACTAGCGGGGAACAAGAGACCCAGTACTTC. Translating it yields CASSLRDSTETSGEQETQYF. The V call is TRBV11-3, the J call TRBJ2-5, with 11 bases that match TRBD2. This CDR3 is 20 amino acids long. CDR1 and CDR2 from the germline V gene are SGHNT and YENEEA. After removal of 2 bases from V and 2 bases from J, the junction contained 16 bases not matched to a gene.

The V gene is TRBV7-2, the J gene TRBJ2-5, with D perhaps TRBD2 (6 bases). V was shortened by 1 base and J by 3 bases, with 12 bases between the two germline ends. CDR1 and CDR2 from the germline V gene are SGHTA and FQGNSA. This CDR3 comprises 15 residues. In DNA form, the CDR3 reads TGTGCCAGCAGCTTAGATGGATGGGGGGAAGAGACCCAGTACTTC. This gives the protein CASSLDGWGEETQYF.

The rearrangement uses TRBV4-2 and TRBJ1-2; TRBD1 aligns across 9 bases. This CDR3 has 17 amino acids. V shed 0 bases, J shed 4 bases, and the junction held 9 bases outside the gene matches. CDR1 is LGHNA, CDR2 YNFKEQ, per germline. CDR3 protein: CASSQDPHPGQGYGYTF. CDR3 in DNA: TGTGCCAGCAGCCAAGATCCTCATCCGGGACAGGGCTATGGCTACACCTTC.

This clone showed up just once. The V gene is TRBV14, the J gene TRBJ2-5; the match to TRBD2 covers 8 bases. V lost 0 bases, J lost 5 bases, and 11 bases stayed unmatched. Germline V gene data show CDR1 as SGHDN and CDR2 as FVKESK. This CDR3 has 17 amino acids. CDR3 nucleotide sequence: TGTGCCAGCAGCCAAGATCGTAGGACTAGCTACGGGGAGACCCAGTACTTC. Protein product: CASSQDRRTSYGETQYF.